The next 22 T cell receptor beta chains were all read from a single sample in a study of breast tumors, draining lymph nodes, adjacent tissues. Breast cancer patients provided tissue from their axillary draining lymph nodes. TCRdb reprocessed the multiplex PCR reads via MiXCR and lists one record per CDR3 protein. Found here are roughly 100,000 distinct CDR3 sequences, 30% of them singletons; the top ten hold around 6%. Sequencing was done on a sample of axillary lymph node tissue. The receptors shown here come from a female donor with breast cancer. Some clones in this sample may be carry-over from other donors' samples.

This clonotype was seen many times. The V gene is TRBV20-1, the J gene TRBJ2-1, with 9 nucleotides matching TRBD2. J was trimmed by 6 bases and V by 3 bases; bases with no gene match: 9. This CDR3 has 15 residues. Per germline, CDR1 DFQATT and CDR2 SNEGSKA (reference sequence). The CDR3 coding sequence is TGCAGTGCTAGTCGTAGCGGGGGATTGATCAATGAGCAGTTCTTC. Protein product: CSASRSGGLINEQFF.

This clonotype turned up a few times. A much larger clone sits a single nucleotide away, making a read error possible. The chain uses TRBV5-1 and TRBJ2-1; a possible D gene is TRBD1 (6 bases). In germline, CDR1 is SGHRS, CDR2 YFSETQ. The CDR3 is 13 residues long. Written as DNA, the CDR3 is TGCGCCAGCAGCTTAGGACAGTACAATGACCAGTTCTTC. This sequence encodes CASSLGQYNDQFF.

This clonotype has at least ten counts. In DNA, the CDR3 is TGTGCCAGCAGTTTAGGGGCGACTGAAAAACTGTTTTTT. This sequence encodes CASSLGATEKLFF. The chain carries TRBV12-3 or TRBV12-4 and TRBJ1-4; D gene unclear. The CDR3 has 13 amino acids. The V end lost 1 base, the J end lost 7 bases, and 7 bases lay between the germline ends.

Remarks on this clonotype: A junction boundary mismatches the germline segment, possibly from a read error. The CDR3 is CASSPPPDTHYF. The CDR3 region has the DNA TGTGCCAGCAGTCCCCCGCCTGATACGCATTATTTT. The chain employs TRBV6-6 and TRBJ2-3; D gene uncertain. The CDR3 has 12 residues. CDR1 and CDR2 (germline): MNHNY, SVGAGI (reference sequence).

The chain has TRBV6-2 or TRBV6-3 and TRBJ1-1; D is possibly TRBD1 (6 bases). Germline V gene lookup returns CDR1 MNHEY and CDR2 SVGEGT. Trimming removed 5 bases at V and 5 bases at J, with 9 bases between. The CDR3 is 12 residues long. This chain's CDR3 is CASSPQGTEAFF. The CDR3 DNA reads TGTGCCAGCAGTCCACAGGGAACTGAAGCTTTCTTT.

This clonotype appeared a single time. An end of the junction does not agree with germline; a read error may underlie this. The chain is built from TRBV5-1 and TRBJ2-2; the match to TRBD1 covers 8 bases. The length of the CDR3 is 15 residues. CDR1 SGHRS and CDR2 YFSETQ come from the germline V gene. The CDR3 reads CASTRQGSNTGELFF. In nucleotides, the CDR3 is TGTGCCAGCACCCGACAGGGGTCGAACACCGGGGAGCTGTTTTTT.

Ten or more counts support this clonotype. V is TRBV7-6 and J is TRBJ2-7; D tentatively reads TRBD1 or TRBD2 (6 bases each). V shed 6 bases and J shed 6 bases, with 12 bases lying between them. This CDR3 is built from 12 residues. Germline assignment: CDR1 SGHVS and CDR2 FNYEAQ. The CDR3: CASRDGGREQYF. The CDR3 coding sequence is TGTGCCAGCAGAGATGGGGGGCGCGAGCAGTACTTC. Using reference TRBV7-6 and TRBJ2-7 for the parts outside the CDR3, the full variable domain is GAGVSQSPRYKVTKRGQDVALRCDPISGHVSLYWYRQALGQGPEFLTYFNYEAQQDKSGLPNDRFSAERPEGSISTLTIQRTEQRDSAMYRCASRDGGREQYFGPGTRLTVT.

J is TRBJ2-3 and V is TRBV18; 10 bases are a match to TRBD2. J gave up 5 bases and V 6 bases, and 14 bases lay outside the gene matches. Germline values: CDR1 KGHSH, CDR2 LQKENI. The length of the CDR3 is 17 residues. The CDR3 sequence is CASSPTYSGGTQDTQYF. The CDR3 coding sequence is TGTGCCAGCTCTCCCACTTATAGCGGGGGGACGCAAGATACGCAGTATTTT.

The V and J genes are TRBV7-2 and TRBJ2-7; 7 bases align to TRBD1. The CDR3 consists of 14 residues. V was clipped by 5 bases and J by 0 bases; unmatched bases: 4. CDR1 and CDR2 (germline): SGHTA, FQGNSA. The CDR3 DNA follows: TGTGCCAGCAGCCCGGACAGGTCCTCCTACGAGCAGTACTTC. It translates to CASSPDRSSYEQYF.

Concerning this clonotype itself: A much larger clone differs from this one at a single base, so this may be a read error. The chain carries TRBV28 and TRBJ1-5; D not certain. The CDR3 is 13 amino acids. The V gene's germline CDR1 is MDHEN and CDR2 SYDVKM. The CDR3 nucleotides are TGTGCCAGCACACCCGTAAGAAATCAGCCCCGGCATTTT. The encoded protein is CASTPVRNQPRHF.

This clonotype came up many times. V is TRBV6-1 and J is TRBJ1-2; D is unresolved. CDR1 MNHNS and CDR2 SASEGT come from the germline V gene. V dropped 8 bases and J dropped 4 bases, with 14 bases sitting between them. The CDR3 extends over 13 amino acids. CDR3 sequence reads: CASAADVGYGYTF. CDR3 DNA sequence: TGTGCCAGCGCGGCGGACGTCGGCTATGGCTACACCTTC.

This clonotype was seen a single time. This sequence joins TRBV7-6 and TRBJ1-2; D not certain. Trimming removed 5 bases at V and 4 bases at J, with 14 bases between. Germline CDR1 is SGHVS and CDR2 is FNYEAQ. The CDR3 covers 14 residues. In DNA, the CDR3 is TGTGCCAGCAGCACCTGGACGGCCCCCTATGGCTACACCTTC. It codes for CASSTWTAPYGYTF. The complete variable domain, with remaining parts taken from reference TRBV7-6 and TRBJ1-2, reads GAGVSQSPRYKVTKRGQDVALRCDPISGHVSLYWYRQALGQGPEFLTYFNYEAQQDKSGLPNDRFSAERPEGSISTLTIQRTEQRDSAMYRCASSTWTAPYGYTFGSGTRLTVV.

This clonotype was found many times. The gene calls are TRBV6-5 and TRBJ2-5, with 7 bases identical to TRBD1. CDR3 length equals 16 residues. Germline loops: CDR1 MNHEY, CDR2 SVGAGI. The V gene end was trimmed by 8 bases and the J gene end by 4 bases; junction bases not matched to a gene: 16. The CDR3: CASRDSRDMVGETQYF. CDR3 bases: TGTGCCAGCCGGGACAGTCGCGATATGGTTGGAGAGACCCAGTACTTC.

This clonotype was recorded at least ten times. At one of its ends the junction is not consistent with the germline gene, which may arise from a read error. The V call is TRBV7-9, the J call TRBJ2-5; D ambiguous. The CDR3 totals 17 residues. The V gene's germline CDR1 is SEHNR and CDR2 FQNEAQ (reference sequence). This CDR3 is CASSSNSGPTTKEPQYF. The DNA of the CDR3 is TGTGCCAGCAGCTCCAACTCCGGTCCGACAACTAAAGAGCCCCAGTACTTC. The complete variable domain, with remaining parts taken from reference TRBV7-9 and TRBJ2-5, reads DTGVSQNPRHKITKRGQNVTFRCDPISEHNRLYWYRQTLGQGPEFLTYFQNEAQLEKSRLLSDRFSAERPKGSFSTLEIQRTEQGDSAMYLCASSSNSGPTTKEPQYFGPGTRLLVL.

This clonotype was detected many times. The J gene is TRBJ2-3, the V gene TRBV7-8; possibly TRBD1 or TRBD2 for D (6 bases each). Germline CDR1 SGHVS, CDR2 FQNEAQ. Trimming shortened V by 1 base and J by 8 bases, and 16 bases separated the two germline ends. This CDR3 region has 15 residues. This CDR3 reads CASSLVRGPQGTQYF. CDR3 bases: TGTGCCAGCAGCTTAGTTCGGGGGCCCCAGGGTACGCAGTATTTT.

There are many counts of this clonotype. The CDR3 coding sequence is TGTGCCAGCAGTTTACCTATGACTAGCGGGAGGCGAAACGAGCAGTACTTC. This codes for CASSLPMTSGRRNEQYF. This chain joins TRBV28 and TRBJ2-7; 13 bases fit TRBD2. This CDR3 comprises 17 residues. With V trimmed by 2 bases and J by 5 bases, 9 bases remained unmatched. Germline CDR1 is MDHEN and CDR2 is SYDVKM.

The chain combines TRBV15 with TRBJ2-7; tentative D call: TRBD1 (6 bases). V was clipped by 3 bases and J by 3 bases, with 12 bases between them. The V gene's germline CDR1 is LNHNV and CDR2 YYDKDF (reference sequence). The CDR3 loop spans 14 amino acids. The CDR3 is CATSSLGHLYEQYF. In DNA form, the CDR3 reads TGTGCCACCAGCAGCTTGGGACATCTCTACGAGCAGTACTTC.

At least ten counts were recorded for this clonotype. The chain couples TRBV6-5 to TRBJ2-2, with 7 nucleotides matching TRBD1. Looked up from germline, CDR1 is MNHEY and CDR2 is SVGAGI. Losses at the gene ends were 2 bases for V and 6 bases for J; bases not matched to a gene: 3. The CDR3 is 14 residues long. The CDR3 region is CASSYQQGAGELFF. CDR3 DNA sequence: TGTGCCAGCAGTTACCAGCAGGGGGCCGGGGAGCTGTTTTTT.

In its sample, this clonotype was seen once. A read error may explain this, as a much larger clone is one base away. The chain employs TRBV11-2 and TRBJ2-6; D uncertain. The germline gives CDR1 SGHAT, CDR2 FQNNGV. This CDR3 contains 15 residues. DNA of the CDR3: TGTGCCAGCAGCTTTGGGATCTCTGCGGCCAACGTCCTGACTTTC. It encodes CASSFGISAANVLTF.

This clonotype showed up just a few times. Since a much larger clone is just one base distant, this may be a read error. The chain joins TRBV5-1 to TRBJ2-1; D is perhaps TRBD1 or TRBD2 (5 bases each). The CDR3 has 13 amino acids. With 4 bases removed from V and 13 bases from J, the gap between germline ends came to 18 bases. CDR1 is SGHRS and CDR2 is YFSETQ in the germline V gene. Written as DNA, the CDR3 is TGCGCCAGCAGCATCGGGACGGCGGGTGACCAGTTCTTC. Translated: CASSIGTAGDQFF.

A remark on this clonotype: The junction and the germline gene differ at one end; a read error may be behind it. J is TRBJ2-1 and V is TRBV7-9; 8 bases align to TRBD2. Germline CDR1 SEHNR, CDR2 FQNEAQ (reference sequence). The CDR3 contains 14 residues. The CDR3 bases are TGTGCCAGCTGCTTAGCGGGAAGAGCAAGTGAGCAGTTCTTC. Protein: CASCLAGRASEQFF.

This clonotype was detected only a few times. Being one base from a much bigger clone, this may be a read error. This chain links TRBV20-1 with TRBJ2-1; TRBD2 matches 8 bases. This CDR3 region has 16 residues. Germline CDR1 and CDR2: DFQATT and SNEGSKA (reference sequence). The V and J ends lost 5 bases and 1 base, in that order; junction bases with no gene match: 10. The CDR3 DNA reads as TGCAGTGCTGACCCGGGACTAGTAGGGTCCTACAATGAGCAGTTCTTC. It codes for CSADPGLVGSYNEQFF.